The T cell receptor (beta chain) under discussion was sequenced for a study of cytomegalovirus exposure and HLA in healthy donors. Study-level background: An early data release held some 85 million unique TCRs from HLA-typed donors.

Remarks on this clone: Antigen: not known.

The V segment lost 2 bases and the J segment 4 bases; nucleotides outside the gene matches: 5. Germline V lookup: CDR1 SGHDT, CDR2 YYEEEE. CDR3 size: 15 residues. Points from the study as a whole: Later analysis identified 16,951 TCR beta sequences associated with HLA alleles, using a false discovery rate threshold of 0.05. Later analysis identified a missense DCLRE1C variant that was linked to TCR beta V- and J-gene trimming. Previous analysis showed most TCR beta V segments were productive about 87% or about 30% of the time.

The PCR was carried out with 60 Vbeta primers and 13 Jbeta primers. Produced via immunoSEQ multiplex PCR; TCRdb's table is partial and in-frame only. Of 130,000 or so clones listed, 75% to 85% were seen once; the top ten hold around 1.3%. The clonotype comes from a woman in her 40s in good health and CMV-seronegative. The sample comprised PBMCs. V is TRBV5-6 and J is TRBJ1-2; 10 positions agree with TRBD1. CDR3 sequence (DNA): TGTGCCAGCAGCTTTAGGGGACAGGGGCCCTATGGCTACACCTTC. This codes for CASSFRGQGPYGYTF.